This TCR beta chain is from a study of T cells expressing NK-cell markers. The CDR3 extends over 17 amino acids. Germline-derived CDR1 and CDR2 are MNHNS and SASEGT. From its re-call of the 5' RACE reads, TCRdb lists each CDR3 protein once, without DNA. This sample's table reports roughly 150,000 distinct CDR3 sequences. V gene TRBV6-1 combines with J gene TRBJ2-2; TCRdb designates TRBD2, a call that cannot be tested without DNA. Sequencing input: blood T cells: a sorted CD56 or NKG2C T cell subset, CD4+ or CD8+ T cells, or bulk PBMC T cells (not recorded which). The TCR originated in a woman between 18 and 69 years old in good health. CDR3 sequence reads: CASSERFGREGAGELFF.